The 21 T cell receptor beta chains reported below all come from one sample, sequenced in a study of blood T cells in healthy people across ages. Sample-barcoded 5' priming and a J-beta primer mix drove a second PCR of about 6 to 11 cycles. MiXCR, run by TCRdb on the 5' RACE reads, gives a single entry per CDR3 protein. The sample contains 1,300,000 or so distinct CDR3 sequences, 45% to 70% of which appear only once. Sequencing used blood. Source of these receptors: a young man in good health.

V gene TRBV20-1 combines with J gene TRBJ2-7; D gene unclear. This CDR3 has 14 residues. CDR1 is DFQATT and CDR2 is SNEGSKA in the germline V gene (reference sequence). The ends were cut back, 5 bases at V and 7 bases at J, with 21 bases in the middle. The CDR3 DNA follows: TGCAGTGCTCTCACAGCCCCTTCCTACAATGAGCAGTACTTC. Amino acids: CSALTAPSYNEQYF.

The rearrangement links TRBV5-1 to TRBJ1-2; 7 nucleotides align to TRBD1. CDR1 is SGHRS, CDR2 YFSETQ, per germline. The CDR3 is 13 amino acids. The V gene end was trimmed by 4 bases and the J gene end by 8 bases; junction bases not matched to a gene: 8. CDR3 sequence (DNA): TGCGCCAGCAGCCCAGACAGGGTGGACGGCTACACCTTC. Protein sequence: CASSPDRVDGYTF. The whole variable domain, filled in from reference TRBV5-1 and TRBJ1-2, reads KAGVTQTPRYLIKTRGQQVTLSCSPISGHRSVSWYQQTPGQGLQFLFEYFSETQRNKGNFPGRFSGRQFSNSRSEMNVSTLELGDSALYLCASSPDRVDGYTFGSGTRLTVV.

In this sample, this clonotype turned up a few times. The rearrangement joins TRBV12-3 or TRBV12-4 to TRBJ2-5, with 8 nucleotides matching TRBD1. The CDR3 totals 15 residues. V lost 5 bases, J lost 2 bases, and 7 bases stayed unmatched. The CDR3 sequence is CASSTPRGRQETQYF. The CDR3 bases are TGTGCCAGCAGTACACCCAGGGGGCGTCAAGAGACCCAGTACTTC.

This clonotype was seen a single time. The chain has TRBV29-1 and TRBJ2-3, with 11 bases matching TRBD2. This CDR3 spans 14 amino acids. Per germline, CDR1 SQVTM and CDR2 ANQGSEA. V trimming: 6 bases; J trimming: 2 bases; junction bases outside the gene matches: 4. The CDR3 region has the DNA TGCAGCGTGGGGACTAGCGGATACACAGATACGCAGTATTTT. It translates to CSVGTSGYTDTQYF.

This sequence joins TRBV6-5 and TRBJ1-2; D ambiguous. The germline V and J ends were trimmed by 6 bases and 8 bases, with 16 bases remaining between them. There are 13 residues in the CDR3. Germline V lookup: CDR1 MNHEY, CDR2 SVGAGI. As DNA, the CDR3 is TGTGCCAGCAGCCGCCGCGGGGTTGAGGGCTACACCTTC. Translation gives CASSRRGVEGYTF.

The DNA of the CDR3 is TGCAGTGCTAGAGGGGACGAGGGCCATGGCTACACCTTC. Encoded protein: CSARGDEGHGYTF. V usage is TRBV20-1 and J usage is TRBJ1-2; TRBD1 is a possible D gene (5 bases). V was trimmed by 1 base and J by 6 bases, leaving 12 bases between them. CDR1 is DFQATT, CDR2 SNEGSKA, per germline (reference sequence). The CDR3 is 13 amino acids.

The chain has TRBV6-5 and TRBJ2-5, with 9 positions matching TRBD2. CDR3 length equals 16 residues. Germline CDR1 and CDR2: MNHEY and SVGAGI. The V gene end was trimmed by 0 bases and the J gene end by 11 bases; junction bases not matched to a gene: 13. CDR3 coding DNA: TGTGCCAGCAGTTACTCGATAGGCGGGAGGGCTCATGAGCAGTACTTC. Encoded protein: CASSYSIGGRAHEQYF.

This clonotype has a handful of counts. The CDR3 protein is CSVGEGTNQPQHF. As DNA, the CDR3 is TGCAGCGTTGGCGAGGGAACCAATCAGCCCCAGCATTTT. The rearrangement links TRBV29-1 to TRBJ1-5; D unresolved. The CDR3 has 13 residues. Germline loops: CDR1 SQVTM, CDR2 ANQGSEA. The V end was cut by 4 bases, the J end by 3 bases, with 10 bases between.

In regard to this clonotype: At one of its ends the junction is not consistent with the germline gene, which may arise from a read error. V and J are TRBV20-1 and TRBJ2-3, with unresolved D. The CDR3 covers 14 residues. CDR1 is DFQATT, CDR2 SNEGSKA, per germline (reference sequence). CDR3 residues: CSASHWHGTDAQYF. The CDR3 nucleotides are TGCAGTGCTTCGCACTGGCATGGCACAGATGCGCAGTATTTT.

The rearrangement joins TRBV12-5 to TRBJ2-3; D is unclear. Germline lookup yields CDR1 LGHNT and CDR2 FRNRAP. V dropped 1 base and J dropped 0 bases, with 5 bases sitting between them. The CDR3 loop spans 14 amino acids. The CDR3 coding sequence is TGTGCTAGTGGTTTGGAACGGAGCACAGATACGCAGTATTTT. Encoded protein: CASGLERSTDTQYF.

The CDR3 loop reads CASSYAGNEQYF. The CDR3 DNA reads TGTGCCAGCAGTTACGCCGGCAACGAGCAGTACTTC. The chain links TRBV6-5 to TRBJ2-7; D is unresolved. Trimming cost V 2 bases and J 5 bases, with 7 bases left between them. The CDR3 has 12 amino acids. CDR1 and CDR2 from the germline V gene are MNHEY and SVGAGI.

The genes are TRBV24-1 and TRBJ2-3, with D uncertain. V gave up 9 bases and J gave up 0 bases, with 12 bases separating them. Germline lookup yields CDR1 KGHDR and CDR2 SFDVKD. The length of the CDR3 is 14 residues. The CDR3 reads CATQTQTSTDTQYF. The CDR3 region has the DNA TGTGCCACCCAGACCCAGACTAGCACAGATACGCAGTATTTT.

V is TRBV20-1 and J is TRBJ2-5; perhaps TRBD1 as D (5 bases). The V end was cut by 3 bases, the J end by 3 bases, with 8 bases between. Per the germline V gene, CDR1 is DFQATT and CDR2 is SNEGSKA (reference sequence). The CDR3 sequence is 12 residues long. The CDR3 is CSARTVKETQYF. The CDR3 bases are TGCAGTGCTAGGACAGTTAAAGAGACCCAGTACTTC.

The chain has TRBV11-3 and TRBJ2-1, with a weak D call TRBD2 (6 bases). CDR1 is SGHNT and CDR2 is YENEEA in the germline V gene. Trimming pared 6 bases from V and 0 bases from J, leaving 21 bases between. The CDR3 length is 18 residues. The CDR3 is CASSLYFGGPSSYNEQFF. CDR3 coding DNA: TGTGCCAGCAGTTTATATTTCGGGGGTCCCAGCTCCTACAATGAGCAGTTCTTC.

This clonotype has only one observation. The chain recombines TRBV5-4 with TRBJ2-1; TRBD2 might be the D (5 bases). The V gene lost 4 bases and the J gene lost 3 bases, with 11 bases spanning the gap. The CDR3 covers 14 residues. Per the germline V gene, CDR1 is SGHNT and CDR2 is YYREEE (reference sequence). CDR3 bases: TGTGCCAGCAGCCAAAGCGGCCTCTACAATGAGCAGTTCTTC. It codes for CASSQSGLYNEQFF. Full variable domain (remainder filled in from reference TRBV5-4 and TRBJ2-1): ETGVTQSPTHLIKTRGQQVTLRCSSQSGHNTVSWYQQALGQGPQFIFQYYREEENGRGNFPPRFSGLQFPNYSSELNVNALELDDSALYLCASSQSGLYNEQFFGPGTRLTVL.

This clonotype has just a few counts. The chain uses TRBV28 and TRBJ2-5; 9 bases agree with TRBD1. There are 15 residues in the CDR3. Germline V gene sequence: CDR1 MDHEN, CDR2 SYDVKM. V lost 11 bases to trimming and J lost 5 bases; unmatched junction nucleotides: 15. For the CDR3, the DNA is TGTGCCGGATCCGGACCACAGGGGGCGGAGGAGACCCAGTACTTC. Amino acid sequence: CAGSGPQGAEETQYF.

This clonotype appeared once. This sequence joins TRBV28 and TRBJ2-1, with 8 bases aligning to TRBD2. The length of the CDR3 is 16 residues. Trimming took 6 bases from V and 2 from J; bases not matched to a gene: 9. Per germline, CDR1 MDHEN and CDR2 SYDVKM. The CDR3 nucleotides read TGTGCCAGCAGCCTGGGACTAGGAGAGGCCTACAATGAGCAGTTCTTC. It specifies CASSLGLGEAYNEQFF.

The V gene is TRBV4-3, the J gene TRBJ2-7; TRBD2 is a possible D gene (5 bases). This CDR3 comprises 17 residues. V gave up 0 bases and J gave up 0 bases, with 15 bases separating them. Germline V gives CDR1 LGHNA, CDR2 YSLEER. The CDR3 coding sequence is TGCGCCAGCAGCCAAGAAAGAGGGCCAGTTAGCTCCTACGAGCAGTACTTC. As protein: CASSQERGPVSSYEQYF.

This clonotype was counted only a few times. Written as DNA, the CDR3 is TGTGCCAGCAGTCCCCGGTCAGGAGGGGTTAACTATGGCTACACCTTC. Its protein is CASSPRSGGVNYGYTF. The chain uses TRBV12-3 or TRBV12-4 and TRBJ1-2; possible D gene TRBD1, 5 bases. CDR3 length: 16 residues. V was shortened by 5 bases and J by 1 base, with 17 bases between the two germline ends.

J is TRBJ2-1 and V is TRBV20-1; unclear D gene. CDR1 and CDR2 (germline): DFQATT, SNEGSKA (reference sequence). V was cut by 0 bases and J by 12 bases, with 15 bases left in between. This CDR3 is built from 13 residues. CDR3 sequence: CSARDVGLEVQFF. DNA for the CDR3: TGCAGTGCTAGAGATGTAGGTCTAGAGGTGCAGTTCTTC.

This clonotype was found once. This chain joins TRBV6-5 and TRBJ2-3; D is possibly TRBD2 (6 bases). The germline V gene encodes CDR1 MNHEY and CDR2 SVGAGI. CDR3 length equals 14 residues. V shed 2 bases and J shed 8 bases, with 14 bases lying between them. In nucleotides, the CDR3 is TGTGCCAGCAGTTACGGGGATTCCGGGAGTACGCAGTATTTT. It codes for CASSYGDSGSTQYF.